Detailed here is one T cell receptor beta chain. The sample is drawn from a study of blood T cell repertoires in COVID-19. The data were produced by immunoSEQ multiplex PCR, yet TCRdb's version contains in-frame clones alone and is incomplete. The sample shows some 110,000 clones, about nine tenths of them seen only once. Trimming cost V 5 bases and J 4 bases, with 12 bases left between them. In germline, CDR1 is SNHLY, CDR2 FYNNEI. The CDR3 is 13 residues long. The clonotype originates from a middle-aged man with acute or convalescent COVID-19. This chain links TRBV2 with TRBJ2-7; a weak D match, TRBD1 (5 bases). The sequenced material came from peripheral blood. CDR3 residues: CASSLNTGYEQYF. Here the CDR3 DNA reads TGTGCCAGCAGTCTAAATACAGGTTACGAGCAGTACTTC.